What follows is one T cell receptor beta chain and its context. Its antigen remains unknown. Attached unique molecular identifiers marked individual cDNA molecules. Via MiXCR, TCRdb re-called the 5' RACE reads, giving one row per CDR3 protein. Among 90,000 to 130,000 distinct CDR3 sequences, over 9.5% were seen once, and the ten largest hold 3.8%. The sample is drawn from a study of early T cells in non-severe SARS-CoV-2 infection. Background on the study: Bulk RNA isolated from unsorted whole blood underwent sequencing; chains were not paired.

From germline, CDR1 is LGHDT and CDR2 YNNKEL (reference sequence). V was cut by 8 bases and J by 10 bases, with 11 bases left in between. The CDR3 extends over 10 amino acids. General study points: VDJdb-based annotation leaned toward anti-spike CD8 responses and missed private and CD4 specificities.

The sequencing here drew on whole blood, taken at baseline. V gene TRBV3-1 combines with J gene TRBJ1-1; tentatively, D is TRBD1 (5 bases). This clonotype was sampled from an adult who was a healthcare worker with PCR-confirmed SARS-CoV-2 infection or an uninfected control (not recorded which). CDR3 residues: CASGWGGAFF. The CDR3 DNA sequence: TGTGCCAGCGGATGGGGGGGAGCTTTCTTT.